A selection of T cell receptor beta chains follows, all from one sample in a study of T cells after yellow fever vaccination. Using its own MiXCR run on the 5' RACE reads, TCRdb lists one record per CDR3 protein. The sample has about 52,000 distinct CDR3 sequences, 6.6% seen once. This specimen consisted of CD8+ T cells not binding an NS4B(214-222) dextramer, sorted from PBMCs, obtained more than 40 days after the first yellow fever vaccination. The receptors here all came from a man aged 18 to 30 who received the YFV17D yellow fever vaccine. Both conserved end residues are trimmed from each CDR3. The order of the fields is V gene, clone size, CDR3 protein. Only some rows state a clone size, as once, few, many or a class for expanded clones.

TRBV3-1,many,ASSQDGTSRVTDTQY
TRBV7-9,many,ASSLGAERTFYGYT
TRBV7-9,many,ASSTRRETPPDTQY
TRBV5-1,many,ASSLADNWRDTEAF
TRBV19,few,ASSIDGTGTQAQH
TRBV7-6,many,ASSLSTTGEGTEAF
TRBV27,many,ASSLAGETQY
TRBV30,few,AWSTPGLAIGEQY
TRBV20-1,many,SARETGGSYTEAF
TRBV29-1,NA,SSGTGGNEQF
TRBV6-1,few,ASSLDSPIYGYT
TRBV6-5,many,ASSYRTGEGYT
TRBV6-1,few,ASSVTGGEYNEQF
TRBV27,NA,ASSPQLRDRGPPTEAF
TRBV20-1,many,SARDKLAGGYEQY
TRBV20-1,few,SAGRGLLGEKLF
TRBV20-1,many,SAKTGPGPEAF
TRBV20-1,few,SARRNWHGTADSGANVLT
TRBV6-2/TRBV6-3,many,ASSYSSGAVDEQF
TRBV7-8,few,ASSVSFSYPSTDTQY
TRBV30,NA,AWSYGTSYGYT
TRBV9,many,ASSSDETGNNSPLH
TRBV11-2,few,ASSLDALVPHPRGEQF
TRBV11-2,many,ASSLGGLGYEQY
TRBV4-3,few,ASSQDRFSTEAF
TRBV29-1,many,SVGQSNTGELF
TRBV6-4,NA,ASSEGTSGGTDTQY
TRBV5-1,many,ASSFRQNTGELF
TRBV10-2,NA,ASSGLGLSTDTQY
TRBV7-6,many,ASSLDEGTDTQY
TRBV20-1,NA,SASWRNTYEQY
TRBV4-3,many,ASSQDRLDTGELF
TRBV7-8,few,ASTKPRGETQY
TRBV3-1,many,ASSPTAIGELF
TRBV23-1,NA,ASSPLAGEGQF
TRBV19,NA,ASSASTAFYGYT